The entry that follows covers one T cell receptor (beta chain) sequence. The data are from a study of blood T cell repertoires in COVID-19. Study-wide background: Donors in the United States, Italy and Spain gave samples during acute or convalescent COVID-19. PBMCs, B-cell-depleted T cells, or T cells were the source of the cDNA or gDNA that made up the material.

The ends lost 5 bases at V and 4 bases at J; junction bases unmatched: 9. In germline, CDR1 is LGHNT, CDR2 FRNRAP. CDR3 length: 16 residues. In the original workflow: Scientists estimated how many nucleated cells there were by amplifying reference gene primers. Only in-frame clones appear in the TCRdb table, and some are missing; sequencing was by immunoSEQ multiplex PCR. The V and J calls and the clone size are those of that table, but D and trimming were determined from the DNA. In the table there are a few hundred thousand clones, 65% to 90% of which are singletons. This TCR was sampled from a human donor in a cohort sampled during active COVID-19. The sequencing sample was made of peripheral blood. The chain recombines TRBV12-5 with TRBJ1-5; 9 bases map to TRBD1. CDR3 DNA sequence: TGTGCTAGTGGTCTAATGACAGGGGGGTCGAATCAGCCCCAGCATTTT. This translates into CASGLMTGGSNQPQHF. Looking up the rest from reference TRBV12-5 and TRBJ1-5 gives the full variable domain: DARVTQTPRHKVTEMGQEVTMRCQPILGHNTVFWYRQTMMQGLELLAYFRNRAPLDDSGMPKDRFSAEMPDATLATLKIQPSEPRDSAVYFCASGLMTGGSNQPQHFGDGTRLSIL.